This T cell receptor (beta chain) emerged from a study of OX40 agonist ivuxolimab in advanced cancers. This CDR3 has 16 residues. V trimming: 3 bases; J trimming: 4 bases; junction bases outside the gene matches: 2. Germline assignment: CDR1 LNHNV and CDR2 YYDKDF (reference sequence). Repertoires were generated with immunoSEQ multiplex PCR, while TCRdb's copy carries only in-frame clones and drops some. Found here are about 47,000 clones, less than 90% of them singletons; the top ten hold approximately 24%. The rearrangement links TRBV15 to TRBJ2-1; TRBD2 matches 14 bases. The receptor was isolated from an adult with an advanced solid tumor such as melanoma, head and neck, liver or kidney cancer. The sample in question was CD4+ or CD8+ T cells sorted from blood, obtained in a trial of the OX40 agonist ivuxolimab. DNA for the CDR3: TGTGCCACCAGCAGGGGACTAGCGGGAGATTACAATGAGCAGTTCTTC. Its protein is CATSRGLAGDYNEQFF. Variable domain in full (rest from reference TRBV15 and TRBJ2-1): DAMVIQNPRYQVTQFGKPVTLSCSQTLNHNVMYWYQQKSSQAPKLLFHYYDKDFNNEADTPDNFQSRRPNTSFCFLDIRSPGLGDTAMYLCATSRGLAGDYNEQFFGPGTRLTVL.